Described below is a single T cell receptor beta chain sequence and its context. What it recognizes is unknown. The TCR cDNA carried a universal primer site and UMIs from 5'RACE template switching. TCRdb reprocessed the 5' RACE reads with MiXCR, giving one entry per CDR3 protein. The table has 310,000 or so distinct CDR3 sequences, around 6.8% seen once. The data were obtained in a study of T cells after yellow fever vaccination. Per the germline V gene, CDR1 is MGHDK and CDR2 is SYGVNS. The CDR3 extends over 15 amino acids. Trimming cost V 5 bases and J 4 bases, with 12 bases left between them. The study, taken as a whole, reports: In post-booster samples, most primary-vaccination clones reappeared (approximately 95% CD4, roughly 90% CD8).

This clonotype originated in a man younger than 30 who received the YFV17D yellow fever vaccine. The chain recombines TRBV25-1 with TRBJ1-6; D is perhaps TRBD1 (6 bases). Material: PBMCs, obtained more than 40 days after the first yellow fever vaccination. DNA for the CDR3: TGTGCCAGCAGTTTACAGGGACAATATAATTCACCCCTCCACTTT. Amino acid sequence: CASSLQGQYNSPLHF.